One T cell receptor beta chain is described in this entry. It has no known antigen specificity. Per-nucleotide qualities are absent, and no much larger clonotype sits a single base away. From the germline V gene, CDR1 is LGHNA and CDR2 is YNFKEQ. V loses 5 bases at its end and J loses 5 bases; junction bases beyond the gene matches: 10. The CDR3 covers 16 residues, taking in both the cysteine and the phenylalanine. Only the CDR3 portion is preserved as DNA: 48 bases, with reading frame beginning at the first base. This entry is derived from a study of OX40 agonist ivuxolimab in advanced cancers. Study-wide context: Ivuxolimab, which targeted the costimulatory receptor OX40 (CD134), was an agonistic, fully human IgG2 monoclonal antibody. Intravenous ivuxolimab was administered to patients every 2 weeks at six dose levels: 0.01, 0.1, 0.3, 1.5, 3 and 10 mg/kg. Of the roughly 51 patients in dose escalation, some 20 had hepatocellular carcinoma, some 15 had melanoma, 9 had renal cell carcinoma and 9 had head and neck cancer. In the dose-escalation cohort, around 80% of patients were male, and the mean age was roughly 60 years with a range of roughly 20 to 80. Prior anti-PD-1, anti-PD-L1 or anti-CTLA-4 therapy was permitted, and checkpoint inhibitors had been received by around 40% of dose-escalation patients. Partial responses were achieved by three dose-escalation patients, of whom one had hepatocellular carcinoma and two had cutaneous melanoma. Peripheral TCRbeta sequencing was intended to test whether TCR sequence diversity was altered and clonal T-cell expansion was caused by ivuxolimab. The paper reports the monotherapy dose-escalation portion (N of about 50 patients) of the phase I ivuxolimab trial.

Overall study outcomes, separate from this receptor: The antigen specificity of the peripheral T cells that underwent clonal expansion was not determined. In the 0.1-3.0 mg/kg groups, partial responders had among the lowest normalized peripheral clonal expansion, particularly in CD8+ T cells. Clonal expansion of both CD4+ and CD8+ blood T cells was observed from baseline to week 6 at doses 0.1 to 3.0 mg/kg. After ivuxolimab, CD8+ T cells had more expanded clones than CD4+ T cells on average. Low levels of normalized T-cell clonal expansion were also seen in some patients who did not respond.

For sequencing of the TCRbeta CDR3 region, genomic DNA was extracted from the sorted cells. TCRbeta CDR3 regions were sequenced using the immunoSEQ Assay. The table comes from immuneACCESS by way of TCRdb, which keeps in-frame sequences with V and J called. Part of the clones is missing from these tables; in studies checked, under half for an unresolved V gene and the rest for unknown reasons. Present in this sample are more than 85,000 clones, approximately 89% of which were seen just once. The ten largest clones take up less than 0.35% of the sample. Patients with a history of autoimmune disease or receiving systemic immunosuppression were excluded from the trial. Peripheral blood for TCR sequencing was collected from all dose cohorts at baseline, on cycle 4 day 1, and on cycle 7 day 1. Samples came from an open-label, multicenter, first-in-human phase I dose-escalation trial of ivuxolimab. Adults with locally advanced or metastatic head and neck squamous cell, hepatocellular, melanoma or renal cell carcinoma were enrolled in the trial. CD4+ and CD8+ T cells were sorted separately from peripheral blood before TCR sequencing.

The sequencing here drew on CD4+ or CD8+ T cells sorted from blood, taken in a trial of the OX40 agonist ivuxolimab. The chain employs TRBV4-2 and TRBJ2-7; TRBD2 aligns with 12 central bases. The clonotype was recovered from an adult with an advanced solid tumor such as melanoma, head and neck, liver or kidney cancer. The CDR3 reads CASSVTSGRLQNEQYF. The nucleotide sequence reads as follows: TGTGCCAGCAGCGTTACTAGCGGGAGGCTCCAAAACGAGCAGTACTTC.